These 3 T cell receptor beta chains share one sample of origin, sequenced in a study of shared clonotypes between healthy human individuals. Naive CD8 cells were CD45RO-negative, positively selected for CCR7, excluding terminally differentiated effector memory CD45RA+ cells. The data were produced by immunoSEQ multiplex PCR, yet TCRdb's version contains in-frame clones alone and is incomplete. The sample yields about 2.1 million clones, 90% to 95% seen once. The source material was naive CD8+ T cells from PBMCs. The receptors shown here come from a young man in good health. Some clones in this sample may be carry-over from other donors' samples.

CDR3 bases: TGTGCCAGCAGCTCCCAAACTAGCGGAAACACCGGGGAGCTGTTTTTT. Its translation: CASSSQTSGNTGELFF. The V and J genes are TRBV7-9 and TRBJ2-2; 8 bases map to TRBD2. CDR1 and CDR2 (germline): SEHNR, FQNEAQ (reference sequence). V shed 4 bases, J shed 2 bases, and the junction held 6 bases outside the gene matches. The CDR3 sequence is 16 residues long.

J is TRBJ2-5 and V is TRBV29-1; weak D call: TRBD2 (7 bases). V was clipped by 5 bases and J by 4 bases, with 23 bases between them. The CDR3 is 16 residues long. Germline V gene data show CDR1 as SQVTM and CDR2 as ANQGSEA. For the CDR3, the DNA is TGCAGCGTTCCGCTGGGAGGGACACCCCCGGGAGAGACCCAGTACTTC. Residues: CSVPLGGTPPGETQYF.

The chain is built from TRBV11-2 and TRBJ2-1; TRBD2 is a possible D gene (5 bases). Looked up from germline, CDR1 is SGHAT and CDR2 is FQNNGV. Deletions cut 3 bases from V and 6 bases from J, with 12 bases between. The CDR3 sequence is 14 residues long. CDR3 DNA sequence: TGTGCCAGCAGCTTTCCGGGATTGGGCAATGAGCAGTTCTTC. Residues: CASSFPGLGNEQFF. Combining the CDR3 with reference TRBV11-2 and TRBJ2-1 gives the whole variable domain EAGVAQSPRYKIIEKRQSVAFWCNPISGHATLYWYQQILGQGPKLLIQFQNNGVVDDSQLPKDRFSAERLKGVDSTLKIQPAKLEDSAVYLCASSFPGLGNEQFFGPGTRLTVL.